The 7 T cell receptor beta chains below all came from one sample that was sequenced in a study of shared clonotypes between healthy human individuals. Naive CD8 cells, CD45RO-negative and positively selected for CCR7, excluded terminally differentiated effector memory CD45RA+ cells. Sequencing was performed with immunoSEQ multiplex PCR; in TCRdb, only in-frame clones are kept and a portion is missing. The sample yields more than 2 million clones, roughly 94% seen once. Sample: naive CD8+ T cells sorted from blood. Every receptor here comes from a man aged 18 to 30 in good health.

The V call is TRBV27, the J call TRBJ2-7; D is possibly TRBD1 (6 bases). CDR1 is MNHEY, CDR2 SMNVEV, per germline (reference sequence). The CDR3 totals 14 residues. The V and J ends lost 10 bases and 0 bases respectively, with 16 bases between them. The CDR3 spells CATSRTAVSYEQYF. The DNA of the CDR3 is TGTGCCACCTCCCGGACAGCCGTCTCCTACGAGCAGTACTTC.

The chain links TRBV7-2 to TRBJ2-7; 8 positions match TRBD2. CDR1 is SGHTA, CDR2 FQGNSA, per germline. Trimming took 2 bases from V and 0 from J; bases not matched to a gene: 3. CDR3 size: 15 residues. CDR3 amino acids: CASSLLAGLSYEQYF. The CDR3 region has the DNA TGTGCCAGCAGCTTACTAGCGGGCCTCTCCTACGAGCAGTACTTC.

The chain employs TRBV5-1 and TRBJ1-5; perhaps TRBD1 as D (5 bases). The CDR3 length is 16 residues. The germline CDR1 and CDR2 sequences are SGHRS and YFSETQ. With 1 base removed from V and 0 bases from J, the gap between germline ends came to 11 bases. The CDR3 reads CASSLLPGTSNQPQHF. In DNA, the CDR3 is TGCGCCAGCAGCTTGTTGCCCGGGACTAGCAATCAGCCCCAGCATTTT.

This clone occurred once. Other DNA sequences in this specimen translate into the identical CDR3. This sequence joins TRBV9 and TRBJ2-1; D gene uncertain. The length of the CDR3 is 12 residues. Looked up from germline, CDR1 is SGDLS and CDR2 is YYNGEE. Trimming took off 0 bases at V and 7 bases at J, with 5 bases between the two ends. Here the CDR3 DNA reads TGTGCCAGCAGCGTAGGCGCAAATGAGCAGTTCTTC. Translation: CASSVGANEQFF.

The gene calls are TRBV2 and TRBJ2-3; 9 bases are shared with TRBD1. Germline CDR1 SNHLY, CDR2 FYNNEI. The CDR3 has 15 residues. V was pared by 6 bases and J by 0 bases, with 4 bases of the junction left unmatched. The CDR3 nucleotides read TGTGCCAGCAGCGAAACAGGGGGCAGCACAGATACGCAGTATTTT. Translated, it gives CASSETGGSTDTQYF.

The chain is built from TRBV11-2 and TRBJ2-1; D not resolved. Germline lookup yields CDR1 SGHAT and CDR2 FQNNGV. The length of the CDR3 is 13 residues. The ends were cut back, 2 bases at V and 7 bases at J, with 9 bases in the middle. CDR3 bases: TGTGCCAGCAGCTTAAGTACCGCTAATGAGCAGTTCTTC. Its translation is CASSLSTANEQFF.

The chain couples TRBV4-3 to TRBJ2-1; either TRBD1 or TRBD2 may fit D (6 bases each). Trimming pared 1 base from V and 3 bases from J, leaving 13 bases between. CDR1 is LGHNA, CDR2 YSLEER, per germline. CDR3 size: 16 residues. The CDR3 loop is CASSQVVAGHYNEQFF. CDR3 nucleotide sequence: TGCGCCAGCAGCCAAGTGGTGGCGGGACACTACAATGAGCAGTTCTTC.